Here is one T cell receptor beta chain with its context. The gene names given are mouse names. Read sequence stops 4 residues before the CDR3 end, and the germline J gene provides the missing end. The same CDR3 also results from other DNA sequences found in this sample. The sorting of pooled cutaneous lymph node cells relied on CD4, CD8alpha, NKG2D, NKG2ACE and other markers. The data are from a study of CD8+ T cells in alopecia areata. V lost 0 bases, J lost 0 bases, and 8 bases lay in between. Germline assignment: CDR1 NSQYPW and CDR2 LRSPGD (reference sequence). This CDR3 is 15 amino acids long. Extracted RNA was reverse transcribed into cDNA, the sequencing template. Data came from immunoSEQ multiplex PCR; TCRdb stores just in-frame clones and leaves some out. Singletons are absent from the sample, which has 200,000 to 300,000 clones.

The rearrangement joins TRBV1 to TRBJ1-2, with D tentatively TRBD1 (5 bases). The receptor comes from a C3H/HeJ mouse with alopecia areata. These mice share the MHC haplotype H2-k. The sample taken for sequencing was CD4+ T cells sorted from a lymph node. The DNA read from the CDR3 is TGCACCTGCAGTGCAGATGGGGGGGCAAACTCC. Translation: CTCSADGGANS. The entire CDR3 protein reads CTCSADGGANSDYTF.